This T cell receptor beta chain was captured in a study of siplizumab effects on memory and regulatory T cells. Generated by immunoSEQ multiplex PCR, the TCRdb table keeps only in-frame clones and is missing some. The data contain about 100,000 clones, around 94% of them singletons. Germline CDR1 and CDR2: LNHDA and SQIVND (reference sequence). The V end lost 7 bases, the J end lost 12 bases, and 19 bases lay between the germline ends. The CDR3 is 13 amino acids. The sequence derives from a human donor in good health. This sequence joins TRBV19 and TRBJ2-1, with D unresolved. The sequencing sample was made of Tregs sorted from blood. In nucleotides, the CDR3 is TGTGCCAGTAAGGTCCGTGGTAGCAATATGCAGTTCTTC. Its protein product is CASKVRGSNMQFF.